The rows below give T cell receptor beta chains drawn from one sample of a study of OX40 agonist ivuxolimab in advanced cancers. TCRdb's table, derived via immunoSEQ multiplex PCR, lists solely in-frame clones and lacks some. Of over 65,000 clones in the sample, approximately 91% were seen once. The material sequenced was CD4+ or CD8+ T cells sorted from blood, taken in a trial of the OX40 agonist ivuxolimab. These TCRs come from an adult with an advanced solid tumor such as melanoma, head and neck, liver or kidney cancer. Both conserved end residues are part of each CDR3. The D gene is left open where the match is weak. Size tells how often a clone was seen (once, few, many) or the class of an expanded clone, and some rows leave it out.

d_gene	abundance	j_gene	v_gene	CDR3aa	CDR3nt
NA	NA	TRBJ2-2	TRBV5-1	CASSSKTGTLYTGELFF	TGCGCCAGCAGCTCAAAAACCGGGACACTTTACACCGGGGAGCTGTTTTTT
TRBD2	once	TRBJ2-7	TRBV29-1	CSVGGGRAAEQYF	TGCAGCGTTGGGGGCGGGAGGGCAGCCGAGCAGTACTTC
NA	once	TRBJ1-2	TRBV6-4	CASSDPSSRPGYTF	TGTGCCAGCAGTGACCCTTCTAGTAGACCTGGCTACACCTTC
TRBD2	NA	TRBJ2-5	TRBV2	CASSPSLVGEGTQYF	TGTGCCAGCAGTCCGTCCCTAGTGGGGGAGGGGACCCAGTACTTC
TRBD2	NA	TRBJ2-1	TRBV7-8	CASSLGALAGVHEQFF	TGTGCCAGCAGCTTAGGGGCCCTAGCGGGAGTCCATGAGCAGTTCTTC
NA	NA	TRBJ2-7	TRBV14	CASSPEFRLYEQYF	TGTGCCAGCAGTCCGGAATTTCGTCTCTACGAGCAGTACTTC
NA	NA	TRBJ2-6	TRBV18	CASSPTSSGANVLTF	TGTGCCAGCTCCCCGACTAGCTCTGGGGCCAACGTCCTGACTTTC
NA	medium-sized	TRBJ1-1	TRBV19	CASRGGLVGTLAYTEAFF	TGTGCCAGTAGAGGGGGACTTGTGGGGACTTTAGCGTACACTGAAGCTTTCTTT
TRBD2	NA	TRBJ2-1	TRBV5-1	CASSPRKLAGGRDNEQFF	TGCGCCAGCAGCCCAAGAAAACTAGCGGGAGGGCGGGACAATGAGCAGTTCTTC
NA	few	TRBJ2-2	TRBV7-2	CASSRFLYTAQGSGELFF	TGTGCCAGCAGCCGTTTCTTATACACGGCCCAAGGGAGCGGGGAGCTGTTTTTT
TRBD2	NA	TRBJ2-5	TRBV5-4	CASSPGTSRSETQYF	TGTGCCAGCAGCCCCGGGACTAGTAGGTCGGAGACCCAGTACTTC
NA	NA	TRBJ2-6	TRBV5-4	CASSLGHNGANVLTF	TGTGCCAGCAGCTTGGGACACAATGGGGCCAACGTCCTGACTTTC
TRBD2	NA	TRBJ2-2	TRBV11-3	CASRHSGRDTGELFF	TGTGCCAGCAGACATAGCGGGAGAGACACCGGGGAGCTGTTTTTT
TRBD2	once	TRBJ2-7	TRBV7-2	CASSLAGGREYEQYF	TGTGCCAGCAGCCTAGCGGGAGGGCGAGAGTACGAGCAGTACTTC
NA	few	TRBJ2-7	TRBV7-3	CASSSERGYEQYF	TGTGCCAGCAGCTCGGAGCGCGGATACGAGCAGTACTTC
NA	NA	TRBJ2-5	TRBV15	CATSRFPGRETQYF	TGTGCCACCAGCAGGTTCCCGGGGAGGGAGACCCAGTACTTC
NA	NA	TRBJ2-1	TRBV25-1	CASSDAVLGYNEQFF	TGTGCCAGCAGTGACGCGGTACTGGGATACAATGAGCAGTTCTTC
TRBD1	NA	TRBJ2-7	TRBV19	CASSTPGQVNSYEQYF	TGTGCCAGTAGTACCCCGGGACAGGTAAACTCCTACGAGCAGTACTTC
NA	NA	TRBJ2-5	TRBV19	CASSRTQETQYF	TGTGCCAGTAGCAGGACCCAGGAGACCCAGTACTTC
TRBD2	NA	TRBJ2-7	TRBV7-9	CASISGGVDEQYF	TGTGCCAGCATCTCGGGGGGAGTCGACGAGCAGTACTTC
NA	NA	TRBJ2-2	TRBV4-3	CASSQVRGGTGELFF	TGCGCCAGCAGCCAAGTCCGGGGAGGCACCGGGGAGCTGTTTTTT
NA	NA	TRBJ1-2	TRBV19	CASKGRGNYGYTF	TGTGCCAGTAAGGGGAGGGGAAACTATGGCTACACCTTC
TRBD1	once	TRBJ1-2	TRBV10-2	CASSGQGARGYTF	TGCGCCAGCAGCGGACAGGGGGCGCGGGGCTACACCTTC
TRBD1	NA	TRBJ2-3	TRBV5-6	CASSQGDTGDTQYF	TGTGCCAGCAGCCAGGGGGACACGGGAGATACGCAGTATTTT
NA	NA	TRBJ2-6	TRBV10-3	CAISGQGSSGANVLTF	TGTGCCATCAGTGGTCAGGGAAGCTCTGGGGCCAACGTCCTGACTTTC
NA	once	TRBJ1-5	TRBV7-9	CASSSYIGEAQPQHF	TGTGCCAGCAGCTCTTATATAGGGGAAGCTCAGCCCCAGCATTTT
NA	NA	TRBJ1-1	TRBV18	CASSLGGDTEAFF	TGTGCCAGCTCACTGGGAGGGGACACTGAAGCTTTCTTT
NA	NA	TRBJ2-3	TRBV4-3	CASSQLPTSPDTQYF	TGCGCCAGCAGCCAACTCCCAACTAGTCCAGATACGCAGTATTTT
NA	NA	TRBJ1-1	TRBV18	CASSLKQRTEAFF	TGTGCCAGCTCACTAAAACAGAGAACTGAAGCTTTCTTT
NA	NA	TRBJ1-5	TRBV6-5	CASRRMAEARAQHF	TGTGCCAGCAGAAGAATGGCGGAAGCTCGGGCCCAGCATTTT
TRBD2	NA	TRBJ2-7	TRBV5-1	CASSGLAGGEQYF	TGCGCCAGCAGCGGGCTAGCGGGAGGGGAGCAGTACTTC
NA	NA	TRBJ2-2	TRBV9	CASSVAGANTGELFF	TGTGCCAGCAGCGTGGCCGGGGCGAACACCGGGGAGCTGTTTTTT
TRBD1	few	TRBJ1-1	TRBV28	CASSSPGGNTEAFF	TGTGCCAGCAGTTCCCCAGGGGGGAACACTGAAGCTTTCTTT
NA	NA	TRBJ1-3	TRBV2	CASSVGGLLAGNTIYF	TGTGCCAGCAGCGTCGGGGGACTTTTAGCTGGAAACACCATATATTTT
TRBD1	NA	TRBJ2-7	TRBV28	CASSLAGQGYEQYF	TGTGCCAGCAGCCTCGCCGGACAGGGCTACGAGCAGTACTTC
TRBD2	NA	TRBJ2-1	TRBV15	CATSLAGYYNEQFF	TGTGCCACCAGCCTAGCGGGATATTACAATGAGCAGTTCTTC
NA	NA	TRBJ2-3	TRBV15	CATSRALMENTQYF	TGTGCCACCAGCAGAGCCCTAATGGAAAATACGCAGTATTTT
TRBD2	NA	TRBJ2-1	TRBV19	CASSITSGKNEQFF	TGTGCCAGTAGTATTACTAGCGGGAAGAATGAGCAGTTCTTC
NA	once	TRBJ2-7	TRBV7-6	CASSLLAGSYEQYF	TGTGCCAGCAGCTTATTGGCTGGCTCCTACGAGCAGTACTTC
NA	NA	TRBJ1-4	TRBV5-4	CASSWGEEKLFF	TGTGCCAGCAGCTGGGGGGAGGAAAAACTGTTTTTT
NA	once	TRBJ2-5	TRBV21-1	CASSKVLGGLVETQYF	TGTGCCAGCAGCAAAGTCCTTGGAGGCCTGGTAGAGACCCAGTACTTC
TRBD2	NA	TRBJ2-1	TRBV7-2	CASSQTSGRYNEQFF	TGTGCCAGCAGCCAGACTAGCGGACGATACAATGAGCAGTTCTTC
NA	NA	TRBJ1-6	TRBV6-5	CATNPRRNNSPLHF	TGTGCCACCAATCCCAGGCGGAATAATTCACCCCTCCACTTT
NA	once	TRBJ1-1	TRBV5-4	CASSFRLNTEAFF	TGTGCCAGCAGCTTTCGGTTGAACACTGAAGCTTTCTTT
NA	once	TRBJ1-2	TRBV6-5	CASSPHREVYGYTF	TGTGCCAGCAGCCCCCACAGGGAGGTCTATGGCTACACCTTC
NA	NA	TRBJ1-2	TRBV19	CASSSSNFNYGYTF	TGTGCCAGTAGTAGTTCCAACTTTAACTATGGCTACACCTTC
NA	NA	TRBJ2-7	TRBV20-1	CSADSDYEQYF	TGCAGTGCTGACAGCGACTACGAGCAGTACTTC
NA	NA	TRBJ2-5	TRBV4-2	CASSLPGQLETQYF	TGTGCCAGCAGCCTGCCGGGACAATTAGAGACCCAGTACTTC
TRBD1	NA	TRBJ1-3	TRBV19	CASRQPKGRDRGPAGNTIYF	TGTGCCAGTAGACAACCCAAAGGCCGGGACAGGGGGCCTGCTGGAAACACCATATATTTT
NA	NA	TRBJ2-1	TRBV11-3	CASSLSFSHNEQFF	TGTGCCAGCAGCCTCAGTTTCTCCCACAATGAGCAGTTCTTC
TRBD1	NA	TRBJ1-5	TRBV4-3	CASSQGQISNQPQHF	TGCGCCAGCAGCCAGGGACAGATCAGCAATCAGCCCCAGCATTTT
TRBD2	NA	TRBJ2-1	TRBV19	CASSIVQGSGRAGRNEQFF	TGTGCCAGTAGTATAGTCCAGGGCTCGGGGAGGGCCGGACGCAATGAGCAGTTCTTC
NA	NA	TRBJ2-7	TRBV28	CASSLPPYEQYF	TGTGCCAGCAGTTTGCCCCCTTACGAGCAGTACTTC
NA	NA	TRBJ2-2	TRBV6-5	CASKRGPNAGELFF	TGTGCCAGCAAACGGGGGCCGAACGCCGGGGAGCTGTTTTTT
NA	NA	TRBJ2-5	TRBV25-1	CASSEAGARDQETQYF	TGTGCCAGCAGTGAGGCGGGTGCGCGGGACCAAGAGACCCAGTACTTC
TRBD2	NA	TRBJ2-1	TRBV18	CASSPVRLAGYNEQFF	TGTGCCAGCTCACCAGTCAGACTAGCGGGATACAATGAGCAGTTCTTC
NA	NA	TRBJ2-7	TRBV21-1	CASIGGRTSYEQYF	TGTGCCAGCATAGGAGGGAGGACCTCCTACGAGCAGTACTTC
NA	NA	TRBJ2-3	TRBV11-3	CASSLSGPTDTQYF	TGTGCCAGCAGCTTAAGCGGGCCCACAGATACGCAGTATTTT
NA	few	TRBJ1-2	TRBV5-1	CASSPQGLNGYTF	TGCGCCAGCAGCCCTCAGGGATTGAATGGCTACACCTTC